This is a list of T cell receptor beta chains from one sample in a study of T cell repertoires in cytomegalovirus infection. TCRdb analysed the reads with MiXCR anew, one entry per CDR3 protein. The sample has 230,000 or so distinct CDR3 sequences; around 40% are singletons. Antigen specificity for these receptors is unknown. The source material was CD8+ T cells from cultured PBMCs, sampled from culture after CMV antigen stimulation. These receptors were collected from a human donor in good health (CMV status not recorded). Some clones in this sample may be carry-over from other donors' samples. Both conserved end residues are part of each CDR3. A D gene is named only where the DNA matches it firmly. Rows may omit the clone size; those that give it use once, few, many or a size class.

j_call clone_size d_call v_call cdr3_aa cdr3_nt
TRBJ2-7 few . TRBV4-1 CASSQEDEQYF TGCGCCAGCAGCCAAGAAGACGAGCAGTACTTC
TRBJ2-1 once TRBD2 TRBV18 CASSSSGTYNEQFF TGTGCCAGCTCCTCTAGCGGAACCTACAATGAGCAGTTCTTC
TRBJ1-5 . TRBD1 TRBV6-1 CASSQWRDSLGQPQHF TGTGCCAGCAGCCAGTGGAGGGACAGCTTAGGCCAGCCCCAGCATTTT
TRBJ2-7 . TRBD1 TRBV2 CASSESLEGQGAYEQYF TGTGCCAGCAGTGAAAGTTTGGAGGGTCAGGGGGCTTACGAGCAGTACTTC
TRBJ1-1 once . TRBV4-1 CASSQGIMNTEAFF TGCGCCAGCAGCCAAGGAATAATGAACACTGAAGCTTTCTTT
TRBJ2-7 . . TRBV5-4 CASSLAIGAYEQYF TGTGCCAGCAGCTTGGCCATTGGGGCCTACGAGCAGTACTTC
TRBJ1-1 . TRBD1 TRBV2 CASMARTGTNTEAFF TGTGCCAGCATGGCTAGGACAGGGACGAACACTGAAGCTTTCTTT
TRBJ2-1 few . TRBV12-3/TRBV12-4 CASTWVSPYNEQFF TGTGCCAGCACCTGGGTTAGCCCCTACAATGAGCAGTTCTTC
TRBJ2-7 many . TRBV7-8 CASSLYIPPSYEQYF TGTGCCAGCAGCCTATATATCCCCCCATCCTACGAGCAGTACTTC
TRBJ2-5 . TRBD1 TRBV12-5 CASGLLAGGNQETQYF TGTGCTAGTGGTTTGCTAGCAGGGGGCAACCAAGAGACCCAGTATTTC
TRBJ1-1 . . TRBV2 CASSEGKTMNTEAFF TGTGCCAGCAGTGAGGGGAAAACGATGAACACTGAAGCTTTCTTT
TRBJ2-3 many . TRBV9 CASSLLHGGTDTQYF TGTGCCAGCAGCCTCCTCCACGGGGGCACAGATACGCAGTATTTT
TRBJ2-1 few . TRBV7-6 CASSPRTYNEQFF TGTGCCAGCAGCCCTCGTACCTACAATGAGCAGTTCTTC
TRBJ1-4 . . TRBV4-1 CASSAHGTPNEKLFF TGCGCCAGCAGCGCTCACGGGACCCCTAATGAAAAACTGTTTTTT